Reported below is one T cell receptor beta chain. The antigen remains undetermined. Other DNA sequences in this sample translate to the same CDR3. The data stem from a study of shared clonotypes between healthy human individuals. The CDR3 has 15 residues. Germline CDR1 MGHRA, CDR2 YSYEKL. After removal of 3 bases from V and 4 bases from J, the junction contained 7 bases not matched to a gene. Study-wide findings and caveats: Blood was the only sampled material, and tissue repertoires likely differ. Sequencing of the sorted subsets was shown by rarefaction to be incomplete despite large depth.

Assay: immunoSEQ multiplex PCR; the TCRdb copy retains only in-frame clones and omits some. The sample carries some 2,000,000 clones, about 95% recorded once. Naivety among CD8 cells was defined by CD45RO negativity and positive CCR7 selection, thereby excluding terminally differentiated effector memory CD45RA+ cells. All donors were healthy HIV-negative adults lacking recent acute infections or vaccinations. This sequence joins TRBV4-1 and TRBJ2-7, with 9 bases identical to TRBD1. The receptor was derived from a man between 18 and 29 years old in good health. The sequencing input was naive CD8+ T cells sorted from blood. The CDR3 region has the DNA TGCGCCAGCAGCCAGGTAGGACAGGGGAGTTACGAGCAGTACTTC. This encodes CASSQVGQGSYEQYF.